Listed below are T cell receptor beta chains from one sample, sequenced in a study of Ad26.COV2.S vaccination and SARS-CoV-2 variants. Produced via immunoSEQ multiplex PCR; TCRdb's table is partial and in-frame only. The data show about 350,000 clones, with approximately 90% seen just once and 6.4% held by the top ten. Material: peripheral blood, obtained in a trial of Ad26.COV2.S vaccine versus placebo. The receptors were sampled from a person between 18 and 60 years old who received the Ad26.COV2.S COVID-19 vaccine or a placebo. Both conserved end residues are part of each CDR3. Fields, in order: V gene, D gene, clone size, J gene, CDR3 DNA, CDR3 protein. D genes are given only for firm matches. Expanded clones get a size class; other rows say once, few or many, or leave the size out.

v_call: TRBV6-4; d_call: NA; clone_size: NA; j_call: TRBJ1-1; cdr3_nt: TGTGCCAGCACCTTGGACACCTTGAGCACTGAAGCTTTCTTT; cdr3_aa: CASTLDTLSTEAFF
v_call: TRBV27; d_call: TRBD1; clone_size: NA; j_call: TRBJ2-2; cdr3_nt: TGTGCCAGCAGCAACCGAGGGGGACAGGGCCCCACCGGGGAGCTGTTTTTT; cdr3_aa: CASSNRGGQGPTGELFF
v_call: TRBV19; d_call: TRBD1; clone_size: NA; j_call: TRBJ1-5; cdr3_nt: TGTGCCAGTAGTATTCTGGGGGGCGGGACAGGTGGTACCAATCAGCCCCAGCATTTT; cdr3_aa: CASSILGGGTGGTNQPQHF
v_call: TRBV27; d_call: NA; clone_size: NA; j_call: TRBJ1-1; cdr3_nt: TGTGCCAGCAGTCCCCGACTGGCGTCGAACACTGAAGCTTTCTTT; cdr3_aa: CASSPRLASNTEAFF
v_call: TRBV7-9; d_call: NA; clone_size: once; j_call: TRBJ1-1; cdr3_nt: TGTGCCAGCAGCCCCTTAAGCGAGGGAAGAGCTTTCTTT; cdr3_aa: CASSPLSEGRAFF
v_call: TRBV19; d_call: TRBD1; clone_size: NA; j_call: TRBJ1-2; cdr3_nt: TGTGCCAGTAGTACCGGGACAGGGACCGTCTATGGCTACACCTTC; cdr3_aa: CASSTGTGTVYGYTF
v_call: TRBV28; d_call: TRBD2; clone_size: NA; j_call: TRBJ2-1; cdr3_nt: TGTGCCAGCAGTTTTGGTAGCGGGGGTAGCTCCTACAATGAGCAGTTCTTC; cdr3_aa: CASSFGSGGSSYNEQFF
v_call: TRBV3-1/TRBV3-2; d_call: NA; clone_size: NA; j_call: TRBJ1-4; cdr3_nt: TGTGCCAGCACGGCGGAGGCGAGCGGGAATGAAAAACTGTTTTTT; cdr3_aa: CASTAEASGNEKLFF
v_call: TRBV12-3/TRBV12-4; d_call: NA; clone_size: NA; j_call: TRBJ1-2; cdr3_nt: TGTGCCAGCAGTTTAGGGGACGGGTATGGCTACACCTTC; cdr3_aa: CASSLGDGYGYTF
v_call: TRBV15; d_call: NA; clone_size: NA; j_call: TRBJ1-2; cdr3_nt: TGTGCCACCAGCAGAGATGGTGGAGTCAACTATGGCTACACCTTC; cdr3_aa: CATSRDGGVNYGYTF
v_call: TRBV18; d_call: TRBD1; clone_size: few; j_call: TRBJ1-6; cdr3_nt: TGTGCCAGCTCACCAGCACAGGGGAATTCACCCCTCCACTTT; cdr3_aa: CASSPAQGNSPLHF
v_call: TRBV7-9; d_call: NA; clone_size: NA; j_call: TRBJ1-6; cdr3_nt: TGTGCCAGCAGCTTAGTATTTGGGGACTCACCCCTCCACTTT; cdr3_aa: CASSLVFGDSPLHF
v_call: TRBV7-9; d_call: NA; clone_size: NA; j_call: TRBJ2-5; cdr3_nt: TGTGCCAGCAGCTTTCTAAGTCCGGCCCAGTACTTC; cdr3_aa: CASSFLSPAQYF
v_call: TRBV19; d_call: NA; clone_size: once; j_call: TRBJ2-2; cdr3_nt: TGTGCCAGTAGTACGGACGCAGCGAACACCGGGGAGCTGTTTTTT; cdr3_aa: CASSTDAANTGELFF
v_call: TRBV19; d_call: NA; clone_size: NA; j_call: TRBJ1-5; cdr3_nt: TGTGCCAGTAGTTCCGCTCACAGGGAGATGGTTAATCAGCCCCAGCATTTT; cdr3_aa: CASSSAHREMVNQPQHF
v_call: TRBV15; d_call: TRBD1; clone_size: NA; j_call: TRBJ2-2; cdr3_nt: TGTGCCACCGGGACAGGTCGGACCGGGGAGCTGTTTTTT; cdr3_aa: CATGTGRTGELFF
v_call: TRBV5-1; d_call: TRBD2; clone_size: NA; j_call: TRBJ2-7; cdr3_nt: TGCGCCAGCAGCTCCGGACTAGCTTACGAGCAGTACTTC; cdr3_aa: CASSSGLAYEQYF
v_call: TRBV7-3; d_call: TRBD1; clone_size: NA; j_call: TRBJ2-3; cdr3_nt: TGTGCCAGCACCTTGACAGGGGCTAGCACAGATACGCAGTATTTT; cdr3_aa: CASTLTGASTDTQYF
v_call: TRBV5-1; d_call: NA; clone_size: NA; j_call: TRBJ1-5; cdr3_nt: TGCGCCAGCAGCTTCTATCAGCCCCAGCATTTT; cdr3_aa: CASSFYQPQHF
v_call: TRBV11-1; d_call: NA; clone_size: NA; j_call: TRBJ1-5; cdr3_nt: TGTGCCAGCAGCTTGAACAGAAAGGAGCCCCAGCATTTT; cdr3_aa: CASSLNRKEPQHF
v_call: TRBV6-1; d_call: NA; clone_size: NA; j_call: TRBJ1-2; cdr3_nt: TGTGCCAGCAGTGAAGTCGGGAAAATCTATGGCTACACCTTC; cdr3_aa: CASSEVGKIYGYTF
v_call: TRBV28; d_call: TRBD1; clone_size: NA; j_call: TRBJ1-2; cdr3_nt: TGTGCCAGCACCGGATCCGGGACAGGGGATTCTAACTATGGCTACACCTTC; cdr3_aa: CASTGSGTGDSNYGYTF
v_call: TRBV7-3; d_call: NA; clone_size: NA; j_call: TRBJ2-3; cdr3_nt: TGTGCCAGCAGCCCCCTGGGGGCCGGAGATACGCAGTATTTT; cdr3_aa: CASSPLGAGDTQYF
v_call: TRBV6-1; d_call: NA; clone_size: NA; j_call: TRBJ1-2; cdr3_nt: TGTGCCAGCAGTGAATTCAAGGCCGGCTATGGCTACACCTTC; cdr3_aa: CASSEFKAGYGYTF
v_call: TRBV11-1; d_call: TRBD1; clone_size: NA; j_call: TRBJ2-5; cdr3_nt: TGTGCCAGCAGCTGGGAGAACAGGGGGCAAGAGACCCAGTACTTC; cdr3_aa: CASSWENRGQETQYF
v_call: TRBV4-1; d_call: TRBD1; clone_size: once; j_call: TRBJ1-2; cdr3_nt: TGCGCCAGCAGCTACTCAGGGGGCGACTATGGCTACACCTTC; cdr3_aa: CASSYSGGDYGYTF
v_call: TRBV4-1; d_call: TRBD2; clone_size: once; j_call: TRBJ2-3; cdr3_nt: TGCGCCAGCAGCCAAGATGTGACTAGCGGGACAAGAGATACGCAGTATTTT; cdr3_aa: CASSQDVTSGTRDTQYF
v_call: TRBV27; d_call: NA; clone_size: NA; j_call: TRBJ1-6; cdr3_nt: TGTGCCAGCAGGTCGGGTGTGGTTAATAATTCACCCCTCCACTTT; cdr3_aa: CASRSGVVNNSPLHF
v_call: TRBV4-1; d_call: TRBD2; clone_size: NA; j_call: TRBJ2-3; cdr3_nt: TGCGCCAGCAGCATCGTTCTAGCGGGGAGATACACAGATACGCAGTATTTT; cdr3_aa: CASSIVLAGRYTDTQYF
v_call: TRBV29-1; d_call: TRBD2; clone_size: NA; j_call: TRBJ2-7; cdr3_nt: TGCAGCACCCTGGGCGGCACTAGCGGGATACACGAGCAGTACTTC; cdr3_aa: CSTLGGTSGIHEQYF
v_call: TRBV28; d_call: TRBD1; clone_size: NA; j_call: TRBJ1-3; cdr3_nt: TGTGCCAGCACCGGGACAGGCCCGTACTCTGGAAACACCATATATTTT; cdr3_aa: CASTGTGPYSGNTIYF
v_call: TRBV7-6; d_call: TRBD2; clone_size: NA; j_call: TRBJ2-1; cdr3_nt: TGTGCCAGCAGCACCGCCGGGACTAGCGATGAGCAGTTCTTC; cdr3_aa: CASSTAGTSDEQFF
v_call: TRBV10-3; d_call: NA; clone_size: NA; j_call: TRBJ1-4; cdr3_nt: TGTGCCATCAGTGAGTCAAGGAGCCCTGAAAAACTGTTTTTT; cdr3_aa: CAISESRSPEKLFF
v_call: TRBV3-1/TRBV3-2; d_call: NA; clone_size: NA; j_call: TRBJ1-1; cdr3_nt: TGTGCCAGCAGCCCAGCCAGGGGAATCCATGCTTTCTTT; cdr3_aa: CASSPARGIHAFF
v_call: TRBV7-6; d_call: NA; clone_size: NA; j_call: TRBJ1-5; cdr3_nt: TGTGCCAGCAGCTTAGGGGCGTACCAGCCCCAGCATTTT; cdr3_aa: CASSLGAYQPQHF
v_call: TRBV19; d_call: TRBD1; clone_size: once; j_call: TRBJ2-7; cdr3_nt: TGTGCCAGTAGTGCCTCGGGACAGGGGGGCGAGCAGTACTTC; cdr3_aa: CASSASGQGGEQYF
v_call: TRBV7-8; d_call: NA; clone_size: NA; j_call: TRBJ1-5; cdr3_nt: TGTGCCAGCAGCTCCTCGGTCCAGGGCAATCAGCCCCAGCATTTT; cdr3_aa: CASSSSVQGNQPQHF
v_call: TRBV7-2; d_call: NA; clone_size: NA; j_call: TRBJ1-6; cdr3_nt: TGTGCCAGCAGCTTGGGGGTTAACACTAATTCACCCCTCCACTTT; cdr3_aa: CASSLGVNTNSPLHF
v_call: TRBV7-3; d_call: NA; clone_size: NA; j_call: TRBJ2-7; cdr3_nt: TGTGCCAGCAGCCGGCCGGGCTACGAGCAGTACTTC; cdr3_aa: CASSRPGYEQYF
v_call: TRBV2; d_call: NA; clone_size: few; j_call: TRBJ1-5; cdr3_nt: TGTGCCAGCAGTGTTCAGGGCCTGGGCGGGCCCCAGCATTTT; cdr3_aa: CASSVQGLGGPQHF